This record looks at one T cell receptor beta chain sequence and its context. Treatment here: over 15 received Ad26.COV2.S at low or high dose, single or two shots; 5 received placebo; per-sample allocation not given. The samples were gathered on day 63 after the first injection of vaccine or placebo. A Boston donor was an adult aged 18-55 years. An Ad26 vector that expressed Wuhan-strain SARS-CoV-2 spike constituted the vaccine. The data were obtained in a study of Ad26.COV2.S vaccination and SARS-CoV-2 variants. Produced via immunoSEQ multiplex PCR; TCRdb's table is partial and in-frame only. The table shows fewer than 800,000 clones, with roughly nine tenths occurring only once. CDR3 length: 14 amino acids. The germline V gene has CDR1 SGHNT and CDR2 YYREEE (reference sequence). The V end lost 2 bases, the J end lost 2 bases, and 11 bases lay between the germline ends.

This chain connects TRBV5-4 to TRBJ2-7, with unresolved D. The material sequenced was peripheral blood, taken in a trial of Ad26.COV2.S vaccine versus placebo. The clonotype originates from a person aged 18-65 years who received the Ad26.COV2.S COVID-19 vaccine or a placebo. The CDR3 spells CASSFGKVPYEQYF. The DNA for the CDR3 is TGTGCCAGCAGCTTCGGAAAAGTCCCCTACGAGCAGTACTTC.